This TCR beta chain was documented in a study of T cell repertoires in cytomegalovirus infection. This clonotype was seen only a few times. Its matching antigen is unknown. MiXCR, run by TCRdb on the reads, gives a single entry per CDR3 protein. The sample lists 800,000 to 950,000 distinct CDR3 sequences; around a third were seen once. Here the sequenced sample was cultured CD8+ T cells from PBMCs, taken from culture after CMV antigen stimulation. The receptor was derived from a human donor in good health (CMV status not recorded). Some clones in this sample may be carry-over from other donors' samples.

This chain's CDR3 is CASSQDALSTEAFF. CDR3 in DNA: TGCGCCAGCAGCCAAGACGCCTTATCTACTGAAGCTTTCTTT. The chain couples TRBV4-1 to TRBJ1-1; D is undetermined. CDR1 is MGHRA, CDR2 YSYEKL, per germline. Trimming removed 0 bases from V and 5 bases from J, with 10 bases in between. This CDR3 has 14 residues.